This T cell receptor beta chain stems from a study of PD-L1 blockade in urothelial cancer. Whole-study context: The patients' atezolizumab therapy, 1,200 mg intravenously every 3 weeks, started at some point between 2014 and 2015. Analyses were performed on blood at 3 weeks after treatment start (the second dose) and at 6 weeks.

Study-wide results and limits: It was durable-benefit patients whose tumor-associated blood clones expanded more at 3 weeks.

Time point denoted: pretreatment peripheral blood. Every PCR received spiked-in synthetic TCR analog templates. Repertoires were generated with immunoSEQ multiplex PCR, while TCRdb's copy carries only in-frame clones and drops some. The data hold 70,000 to 95,000 clones, with 84% observed a single time. Note on this clone: Its matching antigen is unknown.

This receptor was obtained from a man between 60 and 75 years old with urothelial cancer. Sequences were derived from PBMCs, sampled around atezolizumab (anti-PD-L1) treatment.

Here the CDR3 reads CASSEGAGGSEAFF. For the CDR3, the DNA is TGTGCCAGCAGTGAAGGGGCAGGGGGTTCTGAAGCTTTCTTT. The chain combines TRBV2 with TRBJ1-1, with 7 bases identical to TRBD1. This CDR3 spans 14 amino acids. The V and J ends lost 1 base and 6 bases, in that order; junction bases with no gene match: 5. Germline CDR1 and CDR2: SNHLY and FYNNEI.